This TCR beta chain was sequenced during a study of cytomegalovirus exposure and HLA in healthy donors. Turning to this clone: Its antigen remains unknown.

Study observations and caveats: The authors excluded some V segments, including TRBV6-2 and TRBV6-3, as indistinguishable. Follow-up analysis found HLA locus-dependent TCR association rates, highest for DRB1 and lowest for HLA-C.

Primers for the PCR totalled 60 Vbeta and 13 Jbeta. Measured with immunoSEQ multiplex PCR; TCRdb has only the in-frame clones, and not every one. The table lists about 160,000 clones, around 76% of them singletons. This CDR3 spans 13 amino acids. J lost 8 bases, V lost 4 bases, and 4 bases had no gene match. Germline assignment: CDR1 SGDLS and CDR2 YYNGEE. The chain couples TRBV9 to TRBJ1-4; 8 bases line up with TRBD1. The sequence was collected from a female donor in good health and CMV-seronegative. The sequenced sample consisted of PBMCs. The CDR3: CASSPDRGEKLFF. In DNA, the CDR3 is TGTGCCAGCAGCCCCGACAGGGGAGAAAAACTGTTTTTT.